This entry features one T cell receptor beta chain sequence. Its matching antigen is unknown. Germline CDR1 reads PRHDT; CDR2 reads FYEKMQ (reference sequence). Trimming removed 5 bases from V and 5 bases from J, with 13 bases in between. The CDR3 has 14 residues. The source of the sample is a study of T cells after yellow fever vaccination. TCRdb ran MiXCR on the 5' RACE reads and lists one entry per CDR3 protein. The sample has approximately 260,000 distinct CDR3 sequences, around 13% seen once. Study-wide points: Abundant contaminating clonotypes from the bulk population could appear in FACS-sorted repertoires.

The chain combines TRBV13 with TRBJ2-1; D ambiguous. The receptor was derived from a man aged 30 to 45 who received the YFV17D yellow fever vaccine. The input for sequencing was CD4+ T cells sorted from PBMCs, taken 45 days after the yellow fever booster vaccination. CDR3 bases: TGTGCCAGCAGCCCCTTCCCCGGCGACAATGAGCAGTTCTTC. The encoded protein is CASSPFPGDNEQFF.